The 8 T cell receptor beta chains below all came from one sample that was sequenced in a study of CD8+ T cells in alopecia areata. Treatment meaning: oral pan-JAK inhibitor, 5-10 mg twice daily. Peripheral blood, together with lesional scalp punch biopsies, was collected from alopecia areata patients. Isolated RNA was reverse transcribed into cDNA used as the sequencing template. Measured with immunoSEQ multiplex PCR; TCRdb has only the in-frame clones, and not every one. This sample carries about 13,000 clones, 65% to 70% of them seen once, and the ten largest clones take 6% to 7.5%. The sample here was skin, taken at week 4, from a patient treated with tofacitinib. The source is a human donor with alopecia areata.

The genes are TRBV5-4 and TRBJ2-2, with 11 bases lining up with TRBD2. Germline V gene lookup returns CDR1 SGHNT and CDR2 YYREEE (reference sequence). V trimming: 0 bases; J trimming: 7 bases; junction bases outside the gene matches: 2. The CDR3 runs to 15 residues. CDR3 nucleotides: TGTGCCAGCAGCTTGGCTAGCGGGGGGCTCGGGGAGCTGTTTTTT. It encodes CASSLASGGLGELFF.

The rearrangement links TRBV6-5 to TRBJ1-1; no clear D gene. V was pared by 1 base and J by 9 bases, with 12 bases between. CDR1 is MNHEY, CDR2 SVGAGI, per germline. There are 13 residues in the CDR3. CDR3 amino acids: CASSYLIQDKAFF. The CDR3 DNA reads TGTGCCAGCAGTTACTTGATACAAGATAAAGCTTTCTTT.

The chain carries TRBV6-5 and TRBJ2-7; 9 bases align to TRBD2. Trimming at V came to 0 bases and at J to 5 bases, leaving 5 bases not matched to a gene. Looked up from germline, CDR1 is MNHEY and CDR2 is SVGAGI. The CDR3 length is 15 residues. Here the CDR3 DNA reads TGTGCCAGCAGTTACTCGGGACTAGCAATCCACGAGCAGTACTTC. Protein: CASSYSGLAIHEQYF.

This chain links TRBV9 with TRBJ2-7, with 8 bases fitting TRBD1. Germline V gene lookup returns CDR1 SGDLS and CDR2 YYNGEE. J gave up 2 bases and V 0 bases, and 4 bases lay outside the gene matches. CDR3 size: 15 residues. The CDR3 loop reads CASSVATGQAYEQYF. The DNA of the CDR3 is TGTGCCAGCAGCGTAGCTACGGGACAGGCCTACGAGCAGTACTTC.

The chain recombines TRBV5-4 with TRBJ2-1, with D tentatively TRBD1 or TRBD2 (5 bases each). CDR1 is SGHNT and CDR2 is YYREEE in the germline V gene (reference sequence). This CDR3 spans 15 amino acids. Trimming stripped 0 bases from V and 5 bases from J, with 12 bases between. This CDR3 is CASSLDWGFNNEQFF. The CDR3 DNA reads TGTGCCAGCAGCTTGGATTGGGGGTTCAACAATGAGCAGTTCTTC.

The CDR3: CASSSPRPDNEQFF. CDR3 coding DNA: TGTGCCAGCAGCTCCCCCCGGCCGGATAATGAGCAGTTCTTC. The V call is TRBV7-2, the J call TRBJ2-1; no reliable D call. The CDR3 length is 14 residues. Germline V gene data show CDR1 as SGHTA and CDR2 as FQGNSA. V lost 4 bases and J 7 bases, leaving 14 bases between the germline ends.

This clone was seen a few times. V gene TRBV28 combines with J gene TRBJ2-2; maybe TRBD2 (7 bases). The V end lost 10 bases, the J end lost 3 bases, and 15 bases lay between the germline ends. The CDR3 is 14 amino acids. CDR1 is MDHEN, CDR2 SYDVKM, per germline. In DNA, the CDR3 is TGTGCCACCCGTAGGGGGGGAGACACCGGGGAGCTGTTTTTT. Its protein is CATRRGGDTGELFF.

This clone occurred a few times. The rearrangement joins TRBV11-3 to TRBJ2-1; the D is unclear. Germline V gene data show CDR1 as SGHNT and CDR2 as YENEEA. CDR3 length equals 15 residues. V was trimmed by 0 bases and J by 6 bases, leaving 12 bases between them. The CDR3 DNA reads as TGTGCCAGCAGCTTAGATCTAAAGCCGTTCAATGAGCAGTTCTTC. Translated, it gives CASSLDLKPFNEQFF.